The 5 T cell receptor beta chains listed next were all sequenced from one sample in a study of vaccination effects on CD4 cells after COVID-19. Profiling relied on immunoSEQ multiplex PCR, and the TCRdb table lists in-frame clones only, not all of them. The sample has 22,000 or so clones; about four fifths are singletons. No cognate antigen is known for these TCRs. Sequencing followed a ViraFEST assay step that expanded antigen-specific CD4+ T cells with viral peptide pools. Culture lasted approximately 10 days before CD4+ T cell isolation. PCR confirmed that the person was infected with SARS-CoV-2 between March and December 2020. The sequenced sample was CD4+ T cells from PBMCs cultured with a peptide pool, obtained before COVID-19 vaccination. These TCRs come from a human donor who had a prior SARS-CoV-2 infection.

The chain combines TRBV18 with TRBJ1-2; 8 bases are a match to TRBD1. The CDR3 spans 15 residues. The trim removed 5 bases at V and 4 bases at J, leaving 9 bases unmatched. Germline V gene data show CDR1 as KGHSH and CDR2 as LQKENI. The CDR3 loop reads CASSTRGQGGYGYTF. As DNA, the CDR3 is TGTGCCAGCTCAACCCGTGGACAGGGAGGCTATGGCTACACCTTC. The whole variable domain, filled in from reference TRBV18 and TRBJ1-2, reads NAGVMQNPRHLVRRRGQEARLRCSPMKGHSHVYWYRQLPEEGLKFMVYLQKENIIDESGMPKERFSAEFPKEGPSILRIQQVVRGDSAAYFCASSTRGQGGYGYTFGSGTRLTVV.

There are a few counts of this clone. The CDR3 is CASSTGQASYEQYF. For the CDR3, the DNA is TGTGCCAGTAGTACGGGACAGGCCTCCTACGAGCAGTACTTC. This sequence joins TRBV19 and TRBJ2-7, with TRBD1 matching over 8 bases. Germline CDR1 is LNHDA and CDR2 is SQIVND (reference sequence). This CDR3 comprises 14 residues. V lost 4 bases and J lost 0; bases outside the gene matches: 2.

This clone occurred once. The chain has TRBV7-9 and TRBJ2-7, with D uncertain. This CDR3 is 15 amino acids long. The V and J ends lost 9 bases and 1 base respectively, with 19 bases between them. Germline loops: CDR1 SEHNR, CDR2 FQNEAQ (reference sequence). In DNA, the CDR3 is TGTGCCAGACTCTTGGCGGAAGCCAGGTCCTACGAGCAGTACTTC. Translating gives CARLLAEARSYEQYF.

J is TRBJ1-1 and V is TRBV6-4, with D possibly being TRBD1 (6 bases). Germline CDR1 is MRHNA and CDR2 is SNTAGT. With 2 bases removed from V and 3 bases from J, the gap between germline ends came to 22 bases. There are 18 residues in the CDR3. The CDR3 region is CASSDRVPGAGYHTEAFF. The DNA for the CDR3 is TGTGCCAGCAGTGACCGTGTCCCAGGGGCCGGTTACCACACTGAAGCTTTCTTT.

The CDR3 region is CASSPIAGAHNEQFF. The CDR3 DNA is TGTGCCAGCAGCCCGATAGCGGGGGCACACAATGAGCAGTTCTTC. This chain links TRBV5-6 with TRBJ2-1, with TRBD2 matching over 9 bases. The V gene end was trimmed by 4 bases and the J gene end by 5 bases; junction bases not matched to a gene: 7. Germline V gene lookup returns CDR1 SGHDT and CDR2 YYEEEE. This CDR3 has 15 amino acids.